The next 24 T cell receptor beta chains were all read from a single sample in a study of PD-1 blockade in mismatch repair-deficient tumors. Assay used: immunoSEQ multiplex PCR; TCRdb lists only in-frame clones, some missing. The data show 56,000 or so clones, over 75% seen once. Sequencing used peripheral blood, obtained about 4.5 months after starting pembrolizumab. All receptors derive from an adult with mismatch repair-deficient cancer.

This chain uses TRBV13 with TRBJ1-2, with 10 positions matching TRBD1. The CDR3 spans 16 residues. J gave up 8 bases and V 5 bases, and 14 bases lay outside the gene matches. Germline loops: CDR1 PRHDT, CDR2 FYEKMQ (reference sequence). CDR3 region: CASSPDRGGRGLGYTF. The CDR3 region has the DNA TGTGCCAGCAGCCCGGACAGGGGGGGCAGAGGGCTCGGCTACACCTTC.

The chain combines TRBV30 with TRBJ2-3, with D uncertain. From germline, CDR1 is GTSNPN and CDR2 SVGIG (reference sequence). The CDR3 consists of 13 residues. V gave up 2 bases and J gave up 3 bases, with 9 bases separating them. The CDR3 DNA is TGTGCCTGGAGTACCCTACTAACAGATACGCAGTATTTT. This gives the protein CAWSTLLTDTQYF.

This clone was detected once. This chain joins TRBV12-5 and TRBJ1-1, with unresolved D. Trimming took 3 bases from V and 3 from J, leaving 11 bases between them. This CDR3 is built from 14 residues. Germline CDR1 reads LGHNT; CDR2 reads FRNRAP. The CDR3 nucleotides are TGTGCTAGTGGTTTCTCCGCTTCGGACACTGAAGCTTTCTTT. Protein product: CASGFSASDTEAFF. The variable domain in full, completed from reference TRBV12-5 and TRBJ1-1, reads DARVTQTPRHKVTEMGQEVTMRCQPILGHNTVFWYRQTMMQGLELLAYFRNRAPLDDSGMPKDRFSAEMPDATLATLKIQPSEPRDSAVYFCASGFSASDTEAFFGQGTRLTVV.

The gene calls are TRBV5-5 and TRBJ2-3, with D possibly matching TRBD1 (5 bases). This CDR3 has 15 amino acids. Germline assignment: CDR1 SGHKS and CDR2 YYEKEE (reference sequence). V was cut by 0 bases and J by 6 bases, with 14 bases left in between. In DNA form, the CDR3 reads TGTGCCAGCAGCTTGGGAACAGGTATTTCGGATACGCAGTATTTT. Translating gives CASSLGTGISDTQYF.

This chain links TRBV27 with TRBJ1-5; 10 positions match TRBD1. This CDR3 is built from 17 residues. Germline V gene data show CDR1 as MNHEY and CDR2 as SMNVEV (reference sequence). V dropped 2 bases and J dropped 5; count of bases not matched to a gene: 9. This CDR3 reads CASSLGSGGTGDQPQHF. The CDR3 region has the DNA TGTGCCAGCAGTTTAGGGTCCGGCGGGACAGGGGATCAGCCCCAGCATTTT.

The CDR3 DNA follows: TGTGCCAGCAGCTTAGCGGTCCTCAAGGGTGGTTCGAATGAGCAGTTCTTC. Translated, it gives CASSLAVLKGGSNEQFF. V gene TRBV7-8 combines with J gene TRBJ2-1, with D uncertain. The V end was cut by 0 bases, the J end by 7 bases, with 19 bases between. The CDR3 contains 17 residues. Germline values: CDR1 SGHVS, CDR2 FQNEAQ.

CDR3 loop: CASSPQGSYSNQPQHF. The CDR3, as DNA: TGTGCCAGCAGCCCCCAGGGGAGTTATAGCAATCAGCCCCAGCATTTT. V and J are TRBV5-8 and TRBJ1-5; possible D gene TRBD1, 6 bases. CDR3 length: 16 amino acids. V lost 4 bases to trimming and J lost 0 bases, with 14 bases between them. Germline V lookup: CDR1 SGHTS, CDR2 YDEGEE. The entire variable domain, with the rest obtained from reference TRBV5-8 and TRBJ1-5, is as follows: EAGVTQSPTHLIKTRGQQATLRCSPISGHTSVYWYQQALGLGLQFLLWYDEGEERNRGNFPPRFSGRQFPNYSSELNVNALELEDSALYLCASSPQGSYSNQPQHFGDGTRLSIL.

The chain combines TRBV9 with TRBJ1-1; 7 positions agree with TRBD1. Germline assignment: CDR1 SGDLS and CDR2 YYNGEE. The CDR3 extends over 13 amino acids. Trimming cost V 3 bases and J 11 bases; bases outside gene matches: 10. CDR3 protein: CASSGGQATLAFF. DNA for the CDR3: TGTGCCAGCAGCGGAGGACAGGCGACGTTGGCTTTCTTT.

The chain carries TRBV13 and TRBJ1-1; D is undetermined. The CDR3 totals 17 residues. Between the trimmed V and J ends, which lost 3 bases and 3 bases, there was a span of 20 bases. CDR1 PRHDT and CDR2 FYEKMQ come from the germline V gene (reference sequence). The CDR3 sequence is CASSFHPGTKAYTEAFF. For the CDR3, the DNA is TGTGCCAGCAGCTTTCATCCGGGAACGAAGGCCTACACTGAAGCTTTCTTT.

V usage is TRBV5-1 and J usage is TRBJ2-7, with D perhaps TRBD1 or TRBD2 (5 bases each). Trimming removed 2 bases at V and 6 bases at J, with 12 bases between. Per the germline V gene, CDR1 is SGHRS and CDR2 is YFSETQ. The CDR3 consists of 13 residues. The DNA for the CDR3 is TGCGCCAGCAGCTTATCAGGGAGCGGCGAGCAGTACTTC. It specifies CASSLSGSGEQYF.

V is TRBV6-6 and J is TRBJ2-3; the match to TRBD1 covers 7 bases. This CDR3 has 15 residues. Trimming took 5 bases from V and 2 from J; bases not matched to a gene: 7. Germline CDR1 reads MNHNY; CDR2 reads SVGAGI (reference sequence). The CDR3, as DNA: TGTGCCAGCAGTCCCCCCGGGACAGCCACAGATACGCAGTATTTT. This sequence encodes CASSPPGTATDTQYF.

The chain employs TRBV5-4 and TRBJ1-1; D might be TRBD1 (6 bases). Trimming removed 4 bases at V and 1 base at J, with 8 bases between. The CDR3 is 13 residues long. Germline lookup yields CDR1 SGHNT and CDR2 YYREEE (reference sequence). The CDR3 sequence is CASSPQGNTEAFF. The CDR3 nucleotides read TGTGCCAGCAGCCCACAGGGGAACACTGAAGCTTTCTTT.

The chain uses TRBV23-1 and TRBJ1-3; D ambiguous. TRBV23-1 is an ORF, with its function uncertain. V dropped 2 bases and J dropped 4 bases, with 3 bases sitting between them. The CDR3 extends over 12 amino acids. The CDR3 loop is CASSQRGNTIYF. The CDR3 DNA is TGCGCCAGCAGTCAACGAGGAAACACCATATATTTT.

The genes are TRBV5-1 and TRBJ2-3, with D hard to call. The CDR3 covers 14 residues. The V gene's germline CDR1 is SGHRS and CDR2 YFSETQ. The V gene lost 4 bases and the J gene lost 2 bases, with 11 bases spanning the gap. CDR3 sequence: CASSPLQLTDTQYF. The CDR3 coding sequence is TGCGCCAGCAGCCCACTTCAACTCACAGATACGCAGTATTTT.

The chain is built from TRBV4-3 and TRBJ2-3; 7 nucleotides align to TRBD2. Per germline, CDR1 LGHNA and CDR2 YSLEER. CDR3 length equals 15 residues. V dropped 4 bases and J dropped 0; count of bases not matched to a gene: 4. CDR3 coding DNA: TGCGCCAGCAGCCGAGCGGGATCTAGCACAGATACGCAGTATTTT. Translation gives CASSRAGSSTDTQYF.

This clone was recorded once. This chain links TRBV10-2 with TRBJ2-7; TRBD2 agrees at 7 bases. Unmatched junction bases numbered 6, after V lost 7 bases and J lost 3 bases. Germline V gives CDR1 WSHSY, CDR2 SAAADI. The CDR3 length is 13 residues. CDR3 in amino acids: CASKRGSNYEQYF. For the CDR3, the DNA is TGCGCCAGCAAGCGGGGCTCAAACTACGAGCAGTACTTC.

The chain couples TRBV19 to TRBJ2-1, with 13 bases fitting TRBD2. The CDR3 has 19 residues. V trimming: 1 base; J trimming: 3 bases; junction bases outside the gene matches: 9. Germline V gene sequence: CDR1 LNHDA, CDR2 SQIVND (reference sequence). CDR3 DNA sequence: TGTGCCAGTAGTATAGCGGGTCCGGGACTAGCGGGGAGCTACAATGAGCAGTTCTTC. Its protein product is CASSIAGPGLAGSYNEQFF.

This sequence joins TRBV11-2 and TRBJ1-2, with TRBD1 identical over 7 bases. The CDR3 length is 15 residues. J gave up 4 bases and V 5 bases, and 10 bases lay outside the gene matches. The V gene's germline CDR1 is SGHAT and CDR2 FQNNGV. CDR3 sequence: CASSPGGDSRYGYTF. In DNA form, the CDR3 reads TGTGCCAGCAGCCCCGGGGGGGACAGTCGCTATGGCTACACCTTC.

This clone was picked up one time. This chain connects TRBV10-3 to TRBJ2-7; possibly TRBD1 for D (7 bases). Germline V gene lookup returns CDR1 ENHRY and CDR2 SYGVKD. CDR3 length: 14 residues. V was clipped by 10 bases and J by 7 bases, with 23 bases between them. For the CDR3, the DNA is TGTGCCACGGGGTTCGGAGGGGGCACGGGTGAGCAGTACTTC. Protein: CATGFGGGTGEQYF.

The V and J genes are TRBV11-2 and TRBJ1-3; D gene uncertain. The CDR3 extends over 14 amino acids. Per germline, CDR1 SGHAT and CDR2 FQNNGV. Trimming shortened V by 0 bases and J by 1 base, and 4 bases separated the two germline ends. CDR3 DNA: TGTGCCAGCAGCTTAGAGGGGTCTGGAAACACCATATATTTT. Translated, it gives CASSLEGSGNTIYF.

The chain employs TRBV5-1 and TRBJ2-5; 10 positions match TRBD1. The germline CDR1 and CDR2 sequences are SGHRS and YFSETQ. V gave up 3 bases and J gave up 5 bases; unmatched junction bases: 4. The length of the CDR3 is 14 residues. The CDR3 spells CASSSGTGEETQYF. For the CDR3, the DNA is TGCGCCAGCAGCTCAGGGACAGGGGAGGAGACCCAGTACTTC.

CDR3 sequence: CASSDLRRWAFF. In DNA, the CDR3 is TGTGCCAGCAGTGACCTCCGTCGGTGGGCTTTCTTT. The chain couples TRBV6-4 to TRBJ1-1, with D unclear. The CDR3 extends over 12 amino acids. Trimming stripped 2 bases from V and 11 bases from J, with 12 bases between. Germline loops: CDR1 MRHNA, CDR2 SNTAGT.

This rearrangement joins TRBV7-3 to TRBJ1-4; no firm D call. The CDR3 has 14 residues. V was pared by 11 bases and J by 2 bases, with 15 bases between. Looked up from germline, CDR1 is SGHTA and CDR2 is FQGTGA. CDR3 coding DNA: TGTGCCGGCGCTATGGCATTCACTAATGAAAAACTGTTTTTT. This sequence encodes CAGAMAFTNEKLFF.

This chain uses TRBV19 with TRBJ1-2; 7 bases agree with TRBD1. V lost 4 bases and J lost 2; bases outside the gene matches: 4. This CDR3 region has 14 residues. Germline CDR1 reads LNHDA; CDR2 reads SQIVND (reference sequence). CDR3 DNA sequence: TGTGCCAGTAGTAGACAGGGCGGAAACTATGGCTACACCTTC. Encoded protein: CASSRQGGNYGYTF. Drawing the rest from reference TRBV19 and TRBJ1-2, the complete variable domain is DGGITQSPKYLFRKEGQNVTLSCEQNLNHDAMYWYRQDPGQGLRLIYYSQIVNDFQKGDIAEGYSVSREKKESFPLTVTSAQKNPTAFYLCASSRQGGNYGYTFGSGTRLTVV.